This T cell receptor (beta chain) was recorded in a study of blood T cell repertoires in COVID-19. Study summary: Researchers got acute and convalescent COVID-19 samples from the United States, Italy and Spain. From T cells, B-cell-depleted T cells, or PBMCs came the material, which was cDNA or gDNA.

Trimming removed 3 bases from V and 7 bases from J; junction bases left unmatched: 19. Germline CDR1 is SEHNR and CDR2 is FQNEAQ (reference sequence). The CDR3 runs 18 residues. Original methodology: Amplifying reference gene primers gave estimates of nucleated cell counts. Clones were read by immunoSEQ multiplex PCR, and TCRdb kept only the in-frame ones, dropping some. V, J and clone size derive from that table, while D and trimming were established from the DNA sequence. This table holds around 140,000 clones, approximately 86% found once. The chain is built from TRBV7-9 and TRBJ2-5; 8 bases line up with TRBD2. Specimen: peripheral blood. The TCR was taken from a woman aged 45-59 years with acute or convalescent COVID-19. DNA of the CDR3: TGTGCCAGCAGCTTCCAAAGTGAGGGGACTAGAGAGGGGACGACCCAGTACTTC. It is translated as CASSFQSEGTREGTTQYF.